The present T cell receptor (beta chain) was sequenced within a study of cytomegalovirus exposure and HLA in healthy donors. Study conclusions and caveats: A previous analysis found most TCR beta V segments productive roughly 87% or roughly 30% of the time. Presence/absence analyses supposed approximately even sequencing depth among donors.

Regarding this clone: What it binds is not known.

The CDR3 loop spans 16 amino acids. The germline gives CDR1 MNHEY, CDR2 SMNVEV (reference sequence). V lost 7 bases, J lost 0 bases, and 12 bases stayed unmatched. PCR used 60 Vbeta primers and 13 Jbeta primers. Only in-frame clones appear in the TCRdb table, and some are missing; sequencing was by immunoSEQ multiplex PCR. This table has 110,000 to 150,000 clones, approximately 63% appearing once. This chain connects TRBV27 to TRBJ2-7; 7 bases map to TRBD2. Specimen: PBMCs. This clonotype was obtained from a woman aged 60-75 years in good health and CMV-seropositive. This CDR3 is CASTPVGSGYSYEQYF. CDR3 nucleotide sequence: TGTGCCAGCACCCCAGTCGGTAGCGGGTACTCCTACGAGCAGTACTTC.